This is a list of T cell receptor beta chains from one sample in a study of type 1 regulatory T cells. A single record per CDR3 protein comes from TCRdb applying MiXCR to the reads. The sample has roughly 67,000 distinct CDR3 sequences; 63% are singletons. No antigens are known for them. The specimen was cultured T cells, either the whole culture or a sorted T cell fraction (not recorded which). The receptor source for this set is a human donor in good health. The CDR3 runs from the conserved cysteine through the conserved F or W. Each record gives: J gene, D gene, clone size, CDR3 length, V gene, CDR3 DNA, CDR3 protein. D genes are given only for firm matches. The listing skips clone size in some rows; elsewhere it reads once, few, many or a size class.

>TRBJ2-2|TRBD1|few|15|TRBV9
TGTGCCAGCAGCGTACGGACAGGGGAGACCGGGGAGCTGTTTTTT
CASSVRTGETGELFF
>TRBJ2-7|TRBD1|few|14|TRBV6-5
TGTGCCAGCAGAGGACAGGGGAGCTCCTACGAGCAGTACTTC
CASRGQGSSYEQYF
>TRBJ2-3|TRBD2|NA|17|TRBV5-1
TGCGCCAGCAGCTTCAGGACTAGCGGGATGGTTCCAGATACGCAGTATTTT
CASSFRTSGMVPDTQYF
>TRBJ2-3|NA|once|15|TRBV6-2/TRBV6-3
TGTGCCAGCAGCCCTACGTCCGGCTTTTGGGATACGCAGTATTTT
CASSPTSGFWDTQYF
>TRBJ2-1|TRBD2|few|15|TRBV12-3/TRBV12-4
TGTGCCAGCAGTCACTCTAGCGGGAGTTACAATGAGCAGTTCTTC
CASSHSSGSYNEQFF
>TRBJ2-7|NA|NA|11|TRBV20-1
TGCGGACGGAGTGCATCCTACGAGCAGTACTTC
CGRSASYEQYF
>TRBJ2-7|NA|once|13|TRBV2
TGTGCCAGCAGCCGAGAACGTACTGGCGAGCAGTACTTC
CASSRERTGEQYF
>TRBJ1-2|NA|NA|12|TRBV9
TGTGCCAGCAGCAGGTTCAACTATGGCTACACCTTC
CASSRFNYGYTF
>TRBJ2-1|NA|medium-sized|11|TRBV7-9
TGTGCCGGGCACGTAGGCGATGAGCAGTTCTTC
CAGHVGDEQFF
>TRBJ2-3|NA|NA|13|TRBV5-5
TGTGCCAGCAGCTTGGTGAGGACAGATACGCAGTATTTT
CASSLVRTDTQYF
>TRBJ1-6|NA|NA|12|TRBV27
TGTGCCAGCAGGTCACTGAATTCACCCCTCCACTTT
CASRSLNSPLHF
>TRBJ2-1|TRBD2|NA|16|TRBV20-1
TGCAGTGCTAATGTCCAGGCGCGGGGGGTCTACAATGAGCAGTTCTTC
CSANVQARGVYNEQFF
>TRBJ2-5|NA|NA|13|TRBV20-1
TGCAGTGCCCCTGAACAGAATCAAGAGACCCAGTACTTC
CSAPEQNQETQYF
>TRBJ1-1|NA|NA|11|TRBV6-6
TGTGCCAGCAGCACAAACACTGAAGCTTTCTTT
CASSTNTEAFF
>TRBJ1-1|NA|NA|12|TRBV29-1
TGCAGCGTTGAAAACCCAGGGACTGAAGCTTTCTTT
CSVENPGTEAFF
>TRBJ2-5|TRBD2|NA|18|TRBV7-3
TGTGCCAGCAGCTTAACGGGACTAGCGGGAGGGCCGACGGAGACCCAGTACTTC
CASSLTGLAGGPTETQYF
>TRBJ2-1|NA|NA|15|TRBV7-8
TGTGCCAGCAGACGCTATCGTGTCTCCTACAATGAGCAGTTCTTC
CASRRYRVSYNEQFF
>TRBJ1-5|NA|NA|17|TRBV6-2/TRBV6-3
TGTGCCAGCAGTTACTCCCTACAGGGTAGAAGCAATCAGCCCCAGCATTTT
CASSYSLQGRSNQPQHF
>TRBJ2-7|NA|NA|12|TRBV6-1
TGTGCCAGCGGTAGGGGTTCCCACGAGCAGTACTTC
CASGRGSHEQYF
>TRBJ2-2|NA|few|12|TRBV5-4
TGTGCCAGCAGCTCAGCAGGCGGGGAGCTGTTTTTT
CASSSAGGELFF
>TRBJ2-1|TRBD2|NA|17|TRBV7-9
TGTGCCAGCAGCTTAGGGGGACTAGCGGGATCCTACAATGAGCAGTTCTTC
CASSLGGLAGSYNEQFF
>TRBJ1-1|TRBD1|NA|14|TRBV5-4
TGTGCCAGCAGCAAGGAGACAGGGACGTCTGAAGCTTTCTTT
CASSKETGTSEAFF
>TRBJ2-2|NA|NA|15|TRBV28
TGTGCCAGCAGTTTACCAGGCCCGAACACCGGGGAGCTGTTTTTT
CASSLPGPNTGELFF
>TRBJ2-1|TRBD2|NA|16|TRBV12-3/TRBV12-4
TGTGCCAGCAGCGATCGGAGGACTAGCAGCTACAATGAGCAGTTCTTC
CASSDRRTSSYNEQFF